This entry describes one TCR beta chain. Its antigen is not identified. This entry belongs to a study of T cells in Graves' hyperthyroidism and ophthalmopathy. Study overall: Pretreatment peripheral blood was obtained at initial diagnosis.

The TCR beta CDR3 regions underwent amplification using RNA transcripts as the source. The primer set for the first-round RT-PCR of the TCR CDR3 was HTBI. MiXCR was run by TCRdb on the multiplex PCR reads, yielding one entry per CDR3 protein. The table records hundreds of thousands of distinct CDR3 sequences, approximately 22% of them present only once. Study-wide findings and caveats: Ophthalmopathy, which appeared later, was predicted by the model a median 6.5 months before onset.

Specimen: blood. The source is a woman in her seventies with Graves' ophthalmopathy.

The CDR3 region is CASSLVGVLGQANYGYTF. The CDR3 DNA reads TGTGCCAGCAGCTTAGTTGGGGTTCTAGGACAAGCAAACTATGGCTACACCTTC. The chain joins TRBV11-2 to TRBJ1-2, with D tentatively TRBD1 (5 bases). Trimming left V 1 base short and J 2 bases short, with 20 bases between. The germline CDR1 and CDR2 sequences are SGHAT and FQNNGV. This CDR3 region has 18 residues.